The next 27 T cell receptor beta chains were all read from a single sample in a study of blood T cell repertoires in COVID-19. Here immunoSEQ multiplex PCR was the method, and the copy in TCRdb shows in-frame clones only, minus some. The table records a few hundred thousand clones, about 89% of them present only once. Sequencing was performed on PBMCs or T cells enriched from blood (not recorded which). All receptors come from a man aged 35 to 55 who had recovered from COVID-19.

A few counts support this clone. V and J are TRBV7-8 and TRBJ1-2; D perhaps matches TRBD1 (5 bases). The germline gives CDR1 SGHVS, CDR2 FQNEAQ. V gave up 5 bases and J gave up 8 bases, with 18 bases separating them. The CDR3 runs 14 residues. CDR3 sequence reads: CASSPTGQSFGYTF. CDR3 bases: TGTGCCAGCAGCCCTACAGGACAATCATTCGGCTACACCTTC.

The gene calls are TRBV7-8 and TRBJ1-5; 9 bases are a match to TRBD1. CDR3 length: 15 amino acids. Per germline, CDR1 SGHVS and CDR2 FQNEAQ. J gave up 0 bases and V 5 bases, and 2 bases lay outside the gene matches. This CDR3 is CASSPGQGSNQPQHF. CDR3 coding DNA: TGTGCCAGCAGCCCGGGACAGGGTAGCAATCAGCCCCAGCATTTT.

V is TRBV29-1 and J is TRBJ1-3; D perhaps matches TRBD1 (6 bases). Trimming left V 1 base short and J 1 base short, with 17 bases between. The CDR3 covers 17 residues. The V gene's germline CDR1 is SQVTM and CDR2 ANQGSEA. CDR3: CSVEALIGRGSGNTIYF. The CDR3 bases are TGCAGCGTTGAAGCCCTGATCGGCAGGGGTTCTGGAAACACCATATATTTT.

J is TRBJ2-2 and V is TRBV11-2, with a tentative D call TRBD2 (5 bases). V was shortened by 2 bases and J by 4 bases, with 11 bases between the two germline ends. Germline values: CDR1 SGHAT, CDR2 FQNNGV. The CDR3 runs 15 residues. The CDR3 DNA reads as TGTGCCAGCAGCTTATGGGAGAGGTCCACCGGGGAGCTGTTTTTT. As protein: CASSLWERSTGELFF.

J is TRBJ2-7 and V is TRBV12-5; 7 bases align to TRBD1. Per the germline V gene, CDR1 is LGHNT and CDR2 is FRNRAP. This CDR3 contains 14 residues. The junction had 4 bases not matched to a gene; V was cut back by 1 base and J by 4 bases. CDR3: CASGLGDSQYEQYF. CDR3 bases: TGTGCTAGTGGTTTGGGGGACAGTCAGTACGAGCAGTACTTC.

The gene calls are TRBV7-9 and TRBJ2-1; D uncertain. This CDR3 has 16 residues. Germline values: CDR1 SEHNR, CDR2 FQNEAQ (reference sequence). V was cut by 3 bases and J by 5 bases, with 17 bases left in between. The CDR3 loop is CASSLSRSDANNEQFF. The CDR3 nucleotides are TGTGCCAGCAGCTTGTCTAGGTCCGACGCTAACAATGAGCAGTTCTTC. Supplemented by reference TRBV7-9 and TRBJ2-1, the full variable domain reads DTGVSQNPRHKITKRGQNVTFRCDPISEHNRLYWYRQTLGQGPEFLTYFQNEAQLEKSRLLSDRFSAERPKGSFSTLEIQRTEQGDSAMYLCASSLSRSDANNEQFFGPGTRLTVL.

The chain carries TRBV5-1 and TRBJ2-1; 7 bases match TRBD2. Germline lookup yields CDR1 SGHRS and CDR2 YFSETQ. V trimming: 0 bases; J trimming: 0 bases; junction bases outside the gene matches: 3. This CDR3 region has 16 residues. DNA for the CDR3: TGCGCCAGCAGCTTGGCGGGACTAACCTCCTACAATGAGCAGTTCTTC. This gives the protein CASSLAGLTSYNEQFF.

This sequence joins TRBV28 and TRBJ1-2; D not resolved. The length of the CDR3 is 14 residues. CDR1 is MDHEN and CDR2 is SYDVKM in the germline V gene. V was cut by 3 bases and J by 4 bases, with 12 bases left in between. The CDR3 region is CASSFPPEVYGYTF. CDR3 nucleotide sequence: TGTGCCAGCAGTTTTCCGCCGGAGGTCTATGGCTACACCTTC.

The gene calls are TRBV7-3 and TRBJ2-1; D is possibly TRBD2 (6 bases). Germline lookup yields CDR1 SGHTA and CDR2 FQGTGA. Deletions cut 4 bases from V and 7 bases from J, with 23 bases between. The CDR3 covers 17 residues. This chain's CDR3 is CASSSVGGPARPNEQFF. The CDR3, as DNA: TGTGCCAGCAGCTCGGTGGGGGGACCCGCCCGGCCAAATGAGCAGTTCTTC.

This clone occurred a few times. Other DNA sequences in the same sample also yield this CDR3. The J gene is TRBJ2-7, the V gene TRBV7-6, with TRBD2 as a possible D gene (6 bases). Trimming took off 0 bases at V and 4 bases at J, with 10 bases between the two ends. The CDR3 loop spans 14 amino acids. CDR1 and CDR2 from the germline V gene are SGHVS and FNYEAQ. This chain's CDR3 is CASSLAEGWYEQYF. CDR3 nucleotides: TGTGCCAGCAGCTTAGCGGAGGGCTGGTACGAGCAGTACTTC.

The chain carries TRBV6-5 and TRBJ1-2, with D possibly matching TRBD1 (6 bases). The CDR3 contains 15 residues. Looked up from germline, CDR1 is MNHEY and CDR2 is SVGAGI. V was shortened by 8 bases and J by 8 bases, with 24 bases between the two germline ends. CDR3 DNA sequence: TGTGCCAGCTCGGACGGACTCAGGGGTTTTGAGGGCTACACCTTC. Translated, it gives CASSDGLRGFEGYTF.

The chain is built from TRBV6-5 and TRBJ2-1, with TRBD2 as a possible D gene (6 bases). V lost 4 bases to trimming and J lost 5 bases, with 18 bases between them. The CDR3 length is 16 residues. CDR1 MNHEY and CDR2 SVGAGI come from the germline V gene. The CDR3: CASSSGRLARNNEQFF. The DNA of the CDR3 is TGTGCCAGCAGTTCTGGCCGGCTAGCGAGAAACAATGAGCAGTTCTTC.

The CDR3 nucleotides read TGTGCCAGCAGCCTGTCGGGACAAATCCAAGAGACCCAGTACTTC. It specifies CASSLSGQIQETQYF. The chain carries TRBV11-3 and TRBJ2-5; possible D gene TRBD1, 6 bases. Trimming took off 5 bases at V and 1 base at J, with 14 bases between the two ends. Germline CDR1 and CDR2: SGHNT and YENEEA. CDR3 length: 15 residues. Using reference TRBV11-3 and TRBJ2-5 for the parts outside the CDR3, the full variable domain is EAGVVQSPRYKIIEKKQPVAFWCNPISGHNTLYWYLQNLGQGPELLIRYENEEAVDDSQLPKDRFSAERLKGVDSTLKIQPAELGDSAVYLCASSLSGQIQETQYFGPGTRLLVL.

The chain uses TRBV7-9 and TRBJ2-7; no firm D call. The CDR3 is 14 residues long. The V gene lost 3 bases and the J gene lost 7 bases, with 16 bases spanning the gap. Germline V gives CDR1 SEHNR, CDR2 FQNEAQ (reference sequence). CDR3 region: CASSLVGGHREQYF. The CDR3 bases are TGTGCCAGCAGCTTGGTAGGCGGCCATCGGGAGCAGTACTTC.

This clone was counted once. The V call is TRBV2, the J call TRBJ1-4; TRBD1 agrees at 10 bases. The J segment lost 3 bases and the V segment lost 4 bases, leaving 5 bases of the junction unmatched. CDR1 and CDR2 from the germline V gene are SNHLY and FYNNEI. This CDR3 contains 16 residues. CDR3 in DNA: TGTGCCAGCAGTGCAGGGACAGGGGTGCCTAATGAAAAACTGTTTTTT. Translating gives CASSAGTGVPNEKLFF.

The chain couples TRBV28 to TRBJ1-1; D might be TRBD1 (5 bases). The germline V and J ends were trimmed by 6 bases and 1 base, with 24 bases remaining between them. This CDR3 region has 18 residues. Germline values: CDR1 MDHEN, CDR2 SYDVKM. This CDR3 reads CASRNSQGRVLRNTEAFF. DNA of the CDR3: TGTGCCAGCAGAAATTCCCAGGGCAGGGTACTACGGAACACTGAAGCTTTCTTT.

The chain employs TRBV5-1 and TRBJ1-2, with D possibly TRBD1 on 5 matching bases. V dropped 4 bases and J dropped 5 bases, with 12 bases sitting between them. Looked up from germline, CDR1 is SGHRS and CDR2 is YFSETQ. CDR3 length: 13 residues. The CDR3 DNA sequence: TGCGCCAGCAGCCTGACAGTTTCATATGGCTACACCTTC. As protein: CASSLTVSYGYTF.

The genes are TRBV6-5 and TRBJ1-2, with 8 bases matching TRBD1. The CDR3 extends over 14 amino acids. The germline V gene has CDR1 MNHEY and CDR2 SVGAGI. The ends lost 5 bases at V and 6 bases at J; junction bases unmatched: 8. In DNA form, the CDR3 reads TGTGCCAGCAGTACCCGACAGGGGTTCGATGGCTACACCTTC. Protein: CASSTRQGFDGYTF.

Here the CDR3 reads CSVKGAITDTQYF. Written as DNA, the CDR3 is TGCAGCGTTAAGGGGGCTATCACAGATACGCAGTATTTT. The V gene is TRBV29-1, the J gene TRBJ2-3; 7 bases are a match to TRBD1. CDR3 length: 13 amino acids. Trimming cost V 5 bases and J 2 bases; bases outside gene matches: 4. From germline, CDR1 is SQVTM and CDR2 ANQGSEA.

The J gene is TRBJ1-2, the V gene TRBV12-3 or TRBV12-4; no reliable D call. The V end was cut by 5 bases, the J end by 4 bases, with 11 bases between. CDR3 length equals 13 residues. This chain's CDR3 is CASSPLSGYGYTF. The CDR3 nucleotides read TGTGCCAGCAGTCCGCTCTCGGGCTATGGCTACACCTTC.

This clone was counted only a few times. The gene calls are TRBV5-8 and TRBJ2-1; no reliable D call. The CDR3 has 16 residues. Germline CDR1 SGHTS, CDR2 YDEGEE. V was clipped by 4 bases and J by 2 bases, with 16 bases between them. CDR3 amino acids: CASSPGSVFTYNEQFF. CDR3 DNA: TGTGCCAGCAGCCCAGGATCGGTCTTCACCTACAATGAGCAGTTCTTC. The entire variable domain, with the rest obtained from reference TRBV5-8 and TRBJ2-1, is as follows: EAGVTQSPTHLIKTRGQQATLRCSPISGHTSVYWYQQALGLGLQFLLWYDEGEERNRGNFPPRFSGRQFPNYSSELNVNALELEDSALYLCASSPGSVFTYNEQFFGPGTRLTVL.

This clone was picked up one time. The V gene is TRBV3-1 (or the pseudogene TRBV3-2), the J gene TRBJ1-5; D is uncertain. Per germline, CDR1 LGHDT and CDR2 YNNKEL (reference sequence). This CDR3 spans 14 amino acids. Trimming stripped 1 base from V and 7 bases from J, with 11 bases between. CDR3 nucleotide sequence: TGTGCCAGCAGCCAAGGGGCCCGGGAGCAGCCCCAGCATTTT. It codes for CASSQGAREQPQHF.

A single count supports this clone. V and J are TRBV5-8 and TRBJ2-7; 12 positions match TRBD2. The V gene's germline CDR1 is SGHTS and CDR2 YDEGEE. With V trimmed by 2 bases and J by 5 bases, 5 bases remained unmatched. The CDR3 is 15 amino acids. In nucleotides, the CDR3 is TGTGCCAGCAGCTTAATGACTAGCGGGAGAAACGAGCAGTACTTC. This translates into CASSLMTSGRNEQYF.

The chain links TRBV5-1 to TRBJ1-2; 8 bases agree with TRBD1. Germline V lookup: CDR1 SGHRS, CDR2 YFSETQ. The trim removed 0 bases at V and 6 bases at J, leaving 1 base unmatched. The CDR3 totals 13 residues. As DNA, the CDR3 is TGCGCCAGCAGCTTGGGGGACAGGCATGGCTACACCTTC. As protein: CASSLGDRHGYTF.

The V and J genes are TRBV19 and TRBJ2-3; D gene unclear. The germline gives CDR1 LNHDA, CDR2 SQIVND (reference sequence). V lost 2 bases to trimming and J lost 6 bases, with 3 bases between them. This CDR3 region has 11 residues. This CDR3 reads CASSILDTQYF. CDR3 nucleotides: TGTGCCAGTAGTATACTGGATACGCAGTATTTT.

This clone was counted a few times. V is TRBV5-6 and J is TRBJ2-1; TRBD2 is a possible D gene (7 bases). This CDR3 has 17 residues. Looked up from germline, CDR1 is SGHDT and CDR2 is YYEEEE. With 5 bases removed from V and 0 bases from J, the gap between germline ends came to 18 bases. This CDR3 is CASSQPGGLSSYNEQFF. CDR3 DNA: TGTGCCAGCAGTCAACCGGGGGGCTTGAGCTCCTACAATGAGCAGTTCTTC. The entire variable domain, with the rest obtained from reference TRBV5-6 and TRBJ2-1, is as follows: DAGVTQSPTHLIKTRGQQVTLRCSPKSGHDTVSWYQQALGQGPQFIFQYYEEEERQRGNFPDRFSGHQFPNYSSELNVNALLLGDSALYLCASSQPGGLSSYNEQFFGPGTRLTVL.

The CDR3 bases are TGTGCCAGCAGAAGACAGGGGAAAGATACGCAGTATTTT. It is translated as CASRRQGKDTQYF. The chain links TRBV6-5 to TRBJ2-3, with 8 bases lining up with TRBD1. Germline CDR1 MNHEY, CDR2 SVGAGI. CDR3 length: 13 residues. V lost 6 bases, J lost 5 bases, and 4 bases stayed unmatched.